The 11 T cell receptor beta chains presented below share a single source sample, sequenced in a study of blood T cell repertoires in COVID-19. The data were produced by immunoSEQ multiplex PCR, yet TCRdb's version contains in-frame clones alone and is incomplete. The profile shows approximately 350,000 clones, more than 70% of them singletons. Sample: peripheral blood. Receptors originate from a man aged 25 to 40 with active or convalescent COVID-19.

This clone has just one count. V gene TRBV2 combines with J gene TRBJ2-3; TRBD1 might be the D (5 bases). This CDR3 has 15 amino acids. Germline assignment: CDR1 SNHLY and CDR2 FYNNEI. V lost 7 bases, J lost 0 bases, and 14 bases lay in between. CDR3 residues: CASTERTHSTDTQYF. In nucleotides, the CDR3 is TGTGCCAGCACCGAGAGGACACATAGCACAGATACGCAGTATTTT.

V gene TRBV19 combines with J gene TRBJ2-1; 11 bases agree with TRBD2. The CDR3 is 17 amino acids. V shed 4 bases, J shed 4 bases, and the junction held 9 bases outside the gene matches. From germline, CDR1 is LNHDA and CDR2 SQIVND (reference sequence). CDR3 coding DNA: TGTGCCAGTAGTACTCCGGGACTAGCGGCCAGTTACAATGAGCAGTTCTTC. This encodes CASSTPGLAASYNEQFF.

The CDR3 DNA follows: TGCGCCAGCAGCCAAGACGGCCAGGGGGCTGGGGGCTACACCTTC. Its translation: CASSQDGQGAGGYTF. J is TRBJ1-2 and V is TRBV4-3; 8 bases align to TRBD1. This CDR3 has 15 residues. J lost 8 bases, V lost 0 bases, and 8 bases had no gene match. Germline V gene sequence: CDR1 LGHNA, CDR2 YSLEER.

The chain recombines TRBV7-2 with TRBJ2-1; D ambiguous. The CDR3 has 14 amino acids. Deletions cut 1 base from V and 4 bases from J, with 8 bases between. The germline V gene encodes CDR1 SGHTA and CDR2 FQGNSA. CDR3 loop: CASSLVSSYNEQFF. Here the CDR3 DNA reads TGTGCCAGCAGCTTAGTTTCCAGTTACAATGAGCAGTTCTTC.

This clone was seen just once. The chain carries TRBV29-1 and TRBJ1-4, with a weak D call TRBD1 (5 bases). The CDR3 length is 14 residues. V was trimmed by 3 bases and J by 3 bases, leaving 11 bases between them. Per germline, CDR1 SQVTM and CDR2 ANQGSEA. CDR3 nucleotides: TGCAGCGTTGAGGGCAGGGAATCTAATGAAAAACTGTTTTTT. Amino acids: CSVEGRESNEKLFF.

The rearrangement joins TRBV5-1 to TRBJ1-1, with D perhaps TRBD1 (6 bases). V shed 7 bases and J shed 3 bases, with 13 bases lying between them. CDR3 length: 13 residues. The germline gives CDR1 SGHRS, CDR2 YFSETQ. CDR3 amino acids: CASCPTGDTEAFF. In DNA, the CDR3 is TGCGCCAGCTGCCCGACAGGTGACACTGAAGCTTTCTTT. Variable domain in full (rest from reference TRBV5-1 and TRBJ1-1): KAGVTQTPRYLIKTRGQQVTLSCSPISGHRSVSWYQQTPGQGLQFLFEYFSETQRNKGNFPGRFSGRQFSNSRSEMNVSTLELGDSALYLCASCPTGDTEAFFGQGTRLTVV.

The rearrangement uses TRBV3-1 (or the pseudogene TRBV3-2) and TRBJ1-5; a possible D gene is TRBD1 (6 bases). Germline V gives CDR1 LGHDT, CDR2 YNNKEL (reference sequence). Trimming stripped 1 base from V and 1 base from J, with 14 bases between. The CDR3 sequence is 17 residues long. Here the CDR3 reads CASSQGGWGLSNQPQHF. CDR3 in DNA: TGTGCCAGCAGCCAAGGGGGGTGGGGGCTAAGCAATCAGCCCCAGCATTTT.

The chain joins TRBV28 to TRBJ1-2, with 8 bases matching TRBD1. The CDR3 runs 15 residues. Germline trimming cut 5 bases from V and 3 bases from J; bases unmatched to any gene: 8. CDR1 and CDR2 (germline): MDHEN, SYDVKM. DNA of the CDR3: TGTGCCAGCAGTGTACAGGGGGAAGGGGACTATGGCTACACCTTC. Its protein is CASSVQGEGDYGYTF.

V usage is TRBV7-9 and J usage is TRBJ1-3, with 7 bases fitting TRBD1. Per the germline V gene, CDR1 is SEHNR and CDR2 is FQNEAQ (reference sequence). The V gene end was trimmed by 1 base and the J gene end by 3 bases; junction bases not matched to a gene: 6. The CDR3 length is 16 residues. CDR3 in DNA: TGTGCCAGCAGCTTAGGACTGGGACAGATTGGAAACACCATATATTTT. Protein sequence: CASSLGLGQIGNTIYF.

This rearrangement joins TRBV7-9 to TRBJ1-4; 8 nucleotides match TRBD1. This CDR3 has 15 amino acids. Losses at the gene ends were 5 bases for V and 8 bases for J; bases not matched to a gene: 10. CDR1 is SEHNR and CDR2 is FQNEAQ in the germline V gene (reference sequence). The CDR3 nucleotides read TGTGCCAGCAGCCTGTGGACAGGGCCACGGGAAAAACTGTTTTTT. It yields the protein CASSLWTGPREKLFF. Using reference TRBV7-9 and TRBJ1-4 for the parts outside the CDR3, the full variable domain is DTGVSQNPRHKITKRGQNVTFRCDPISEHNRLYWYRQTLGQGPEFLTYFQNEAQLEKSRLLSDRFSAERPKGSFSTLEIQRTEQGDSAMYLCASSLWTGPREKLFFGSGTQLSVL.

V usage is TRBV7-2 and J usage is TRBJ2-7, with 7 bases fitting TRBD1. CDR3 size: 15 residues. The J segment lost 4 bases and the V segment lost 0 bases, leaving 6 bases of the junction unmatched. Looked up from germline, CDR1 is SGHTA and CDR2 is FQGNSA. Here the CDR3 DNA reads TGTGCCAGCAGCTTAGCGGGGGACAGAACTTACGAGCAGTACTTC. Its translation is CASSLAGDRTYEQYF.